This T cell receptor beta chain was found in a study of Ad26.COV2.S vaccination and SARS-CoV-2 variants. The overall study: The authors gave Ad26.COV2.S intramuscularly, either once or twice 56 days apart.

TCRdb's copy holds only in-frame clones and misses some; the assay was immunoSEQ multiplex PCR. The profile shows about 500,000 clones, 89% of them singletons. The sample's treatment: roughly 20 received Ad26.COV2.S at low or high dose, single or two shots; about 5 received placebo; per-sample allocation not given. The investigators took samples on day 63 after the first vaccine or placebo injection. At a Boston site, the person donating was an adult of 18-55 years. As for this clone: Antigen specificity is unknown.

General study results and limits: Measurements of TCR breadth and depth may have given underestimates of the total T cell responses.

The TCR comes from a person aged 18-60 years who received the Ad26.COV2.S COVID-19 vaccine or a placebo. The source material was peripheral blood, sampled in a trial of Ad26.COV2.S vaccine versus placebo.

The CDR3 DNA follows: TGTGCCACCAGAAAGGGAAGGTATAGGGTCGAAAAACTGTTTTTT. It specifies CATRKGRYRVEKLFF. V usage is TRBV15 and J usage is TRBJ1-4; D is undetermined. The CDR3 length is 15 residues. With 6 bases removed from V and 8 bases from J, the gap between germline ends came to 19 bases. Germline values: CDR1 LNHNV, CDR2 YYDKDF (reference sequence).